Listed here are 11 T cell receptor beta chains from one sample, sequenced in a study of vaccination effects on CD4 cells after COVID-19. Clones were sequenced by immunoSEQ multiplex PCR, and TCRdb holds only the in-frame ones, with some missing. This table holds tens of thousands of clones, around 70% found once. These receptors have no known antigen. Having been cultured for about ten days, the cells underwent CD4+ T cell isolation. The vaccine given was either BNT162b2 or mRNA-1273, in two doses. The specimen comprised CD4+ T cells from PBMCs cultured without peptide, sampled after COVID-19 vaccination. These receptors came from a human donor who received a COVID-19 vaccine.

The chain employs TRBV19 and TRBJ2-3; D may correspond to TRBD1 or TRBD2 (5 bases each). This CDR3 has 15 amino acids. V dropped 5 bases and J dropped 5 bases, with 17 bases sitting between them. Per germline, CDR1 LNHDA and CDR2 SQIVND (reference sequence). CDR3 amino acids: CASSLTGAAGDTQYF. In DNA form, the CDR3 reads TGTGCCAGTAGTTTGACCGGGGCCGCAGGAGATACGCAGTATTTT.

The chain has TRBV4-1 and TRBJ1-2; 7 bases line up with TRBD1. Trimming cost V 1 base and J 3 bases; bases outside gene matches: 8. Germline CDR1 and CDR2: MGHRA and YSYEKL. The CDR3 has 16 residues. The chain's CDR3 is CASSQAKGAEDYGYTF. The CDR3 DNA reads TGCGCCAGCAGCCAAGCCAAGGGGGCTGAGGACTATGGCTACACCTTC.

This chain joins TRBV2 and TRBJ1-5; 9 nucleotides align to TRBD1. The trim removed 6 bases at V and 2 bases at J, leaving 2 bases unmatched. Germline V gene sequence: CDR1 SNHLY, CDR2 FYNNEI. CDR3 size: 14 residues. CDR3 sequence reads: CASRRQGGNQPQHF. In DNA form, the CDR3 reads TGTGCCAGCAGGCGACAGGGGGGCAATCAGCCCCAGCATTTT.

The V gene is TRBV6-5, the J gene TRBJ1-6; 7 nucleotides align to TRBD1. Germline V gives CDR1 MNHEY, CDR2 SVGAGI. V lost 2 bases and J lost 10; bases outside the gene matches: 11. This CDR3 is built from 16 residues. The CDR3 bases are TGTGCCAGCAGTTACAACCGACAGGGACTGGGATCACCCCTCCACTTT. Translation: CASSYNRQGLGSPLHF.

V and J are TRBV5-8 and TRBJ2-5; 10 bases map to TRBD2. This CDR3 spans 18 amino acids. The germline gives CDR1 SGHTS, CDR2 YDEGEE. V shed 0 bases and J 2 bases; nucleotides not matched to a gene: 10. In DNA form, the CDR3 reads TGTGCCAGCAGCTTGGACAATTTAGCGGGGGGCCTGCAAGAGACCCAGTACTTC. Encoded protein: CASSLDNLAGGLQETQYF.

The genes are TRBV6-2 or TRBV6-3 and TRBJ2-1, with unresolved D. V lost 3 bases and J 1 base, leaving 7 bases between the germline ends. CDR1 and CDR2 from the germline V gene are MNHEY and SVGEGT. The CDR3 runs to 14 residues. CDR3 nucleotide sequence: TGTGCCAGCAGTTATCGGGTATCCTACAATGAGCAGTTCTTC. This sequence encodes CASSYRVSYNEQFF.

The chain uses TRBV11-1 and TRBJ2-3; TRBD2 matches 12 bases. CDR3 length: 16 amino acids. Trimming cost V 5 bases and J 4 bases; bases outside gene matches: 7. The V gene's germline CDR1 is SGHAT and CDR2 FQDESV (reference sequence). As DNA, the CDR3 is TGTGCCAGCAGCCTCGACCCTAGCGGGGGGGCAGATACGCAGTATTTT. Its translation: CASSLDPSGGADTQYF.

This chain connects TRBV7-2 to TRBJ1-2; maybe TRBD1 (5 bases). The CDR3 runs 15 residues. V shed 0 bases and J shed 4 bases, with 12 bases lying between them. Germline V gene sequence: CDR1 SGHTA, CDR2 FQGNSA. This chain's CDR3 is CASSLAPGRSYGYTF. CDR3 bases: TGTGCCAGCAGCTTAGCGCCAGGGAGGAGCTATGGCTACACCTTC. The variable domain in full, completed from reference TRBV7-2 and TRBJ1-2, reads GAGVSQSPSNKVTEKGKDVELRCDPISGHTALYWYRQSLGQGLEFLIYFQGNSAPDKSGLPSDRFSAERTGGSVSTLTIQRTQQEDSAVYLCASSLAPGRSYGYTFGSGTRLTVV.

Written as DNA, the CDR3 is TGTGCCAGCAGCCCTCGGGCCGGGGCCTACAATGAGCAGTTCTTC. Residues: CASSPRAGAYNEQFF. The genes are TRBV3-1 (or the pseudogene TRBV3-2) and TRBJ2-1; possible D gene TRBD2, 5 bases. CDR1 and CDR2 (germline): LGHDT, YNNKEL (reference sequence). The V end was cut by 4 bases, the J end by 2 bases, with 12 bases between. The CDR3 runs to 15 residues.

This clone was observed a handful of times. V and J are TRBV10-3 and TRBJ1-4; the D gene is possibly TRBD1 (6 bases). Looked up from germline, CDR1 is ENHRY and CDR2 is SYGVKD. CDR3 length: 12 residues. V was clipped by 6 bases and J by 7 bases, with 9 bases between them. The CDR3 sequence: CAISKTGEKLFF. The CDR3 coding sequence is TGTGCCATCAGCAAGACAGGTGAAAAACTGTTTTTT.

The chain is built from TRBV28 and TRBJ1-3; 12 bases match TRBD1. Germline-derived CDR1 and CDR2 are MDHEN and SYDVKM. V gave up 8 bases and J gave up 7 bases; unmatched junction bases: 9. The CDR3 is 15 amino acids. CDR3 amino acids: CASLSWDRGRNTIYF. CDR3 bases: TGTGCCAGCTTATCTTGGGACAGGGGGCGGAACACCATATATTTT.